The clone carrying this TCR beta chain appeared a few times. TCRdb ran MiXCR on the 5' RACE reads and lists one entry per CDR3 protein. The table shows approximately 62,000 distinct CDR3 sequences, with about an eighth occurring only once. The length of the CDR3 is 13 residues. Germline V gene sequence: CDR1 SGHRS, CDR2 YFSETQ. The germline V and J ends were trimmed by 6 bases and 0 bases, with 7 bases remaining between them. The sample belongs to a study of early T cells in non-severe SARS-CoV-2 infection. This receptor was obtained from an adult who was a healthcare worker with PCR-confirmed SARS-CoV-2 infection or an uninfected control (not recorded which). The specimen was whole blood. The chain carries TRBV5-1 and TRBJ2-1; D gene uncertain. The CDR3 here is CASKENSYNEQFF. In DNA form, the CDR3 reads TGCGCCAGCAAAGAAAACTCCTACAATGAGCAGTTCTTC.